This passage covers 8 T cell receptor beta chains from one sample sequenced in a study of graft-versus-host responses after intestinal transplantation. Clones were sequenced by immunoSEQ multiplex PCR, and TCRdb holds only the in-frame ones, with some missing. Seen here are some 11,000 clones, around 82% observed once, and the top ten hold around half. The sequencing used PBMCs, collected roughly 19 weeks after transplant. The receptors come from a human patient who received an intestinal transplant, so some T cells may come from the graft donor.

In its sample, this clone was seen a few times. The V call is TRBV27, the J call TRBJ2-3; 7 nucleotides match TRBD2. Losses at the gene ends were 2 bases for V and 2 bases for J; bases not matched to a gene: 1. Germline V lookup: CDR1 MNHEY, CDR2 SMNVEV (reference sequence). The CDR3 has 14 amino acids. CDR3 in DNA: TGTGCCAGCAGTTTACTAGCGGACACAGATACGCAGTATTTT. Translating gives CASSLLADTDTQYF.

This chain connects TRBV6-4 to TRBJ2-3; D is possibly TRBD2 (6 bases). The CDR3 spans 15 residues. CDR1 is MRHNA and CDR2 is SNTAGT in the germline V gene. Trimming cost V 3 bases and J 0 bases, with 10 bases left between them. The CDR3 here is CASSEGSGSTDTQYF. As DNA, the CDR3 is TGTGCCAGCAGTGAGGGTAGCGGAAGCACAGATACGCAGTATTTT.

The V call is TRBV14, the J call TRBJ2-7; 10 nucleotides agree with TRBD1. The V and J ends lost 0 bases and 1 base, in that order; junction bases with no gene match: 3. Germline CDR1 reads SGHDN; CDR2 reads FVKESK. This CDR3 contains 16 residues. The chain's CDR3 is CASSQDLGQGSYEQYF. CDR3 DNA sequence: TGTGCCAGCAGCCAAGATTTGGGACAGGGGTCCTACGAGCAGTACTTC.

This rearrangement joins TRBV19 to TRBJ2-1, with 8 bases that match TRBD2. V was pared by 5 bases and J by 4 bases, with 13 bases of the junction left unmatched. There are 17 residues in the CDR3. CDR1 LNHDA and CDR2 SQIVND come from the germline V gene (reference sequence). CDR3: CASSFSIGREGYNEQFF. CDR3 in DNA: TGTGCCAGTAGTTTCTCCATTGGCCGGGAGGGTTACAATGAGCAGTTCTTC.

This clone has only one observation. This chain uses TRBV7-2 with TRBJ2-7, with D possibly TRBD2 on 6 matching bases. V was pared by 0 bases and J by 1 base, with 19 bases between. Germline lookup yields CDR1 SGHTA and CDR2 FQGNSA. This CDR3 has 18 amino acids. CDR3 DNA sequence: TGTGCCAGCAGCTTAGCCACCGCCTTTCTCGCGGGATCCTACGAGCAGTACTTC. It specifies CASSLATAFLAGSYEQYF.

The chain has TRBV10-3 and TRBJ1-1; D remains unclear. Germline V CDR1 and CDR2: ENHRY, SYGVKD. The CDR3 consists of 12 residues. Trimming pared 3 bases from V and 3 bases from J, leaving 5 bases between. CDR3 amino acids: CAISDGYTEAFF. As DNA, the CDR3 is TGTGCCATCAGTGATGGTTACACTGAAGCTTTCTTT.

This clone was counted between two and nine times. The chain recombines TRBV6-1 with TRBJ2-3; TRBD2 aligns across 10 bases. With V trimmed by 1 base and J by 4 bases, 2 bases remained unmatched. Per germline, CDR1 MNHNS and CDR2 SASEGT. The CDR3 totals 15 residues. CDR3: CASSEGSGGADTQYF. As DNA, the CDR3 is TGTGCCAGCAGTGAAGGGAGCGGGGGGGCAGATACGCAGTATTTT.

This clone has a single count. The V and J genes are TRBV2 and TRBJ2-1; possibly TRBD2 for D (5 bases). Looked up from germline, CDR1 is SNHLY and CDR2 is FYNNEI. Trimming took 5 bases from V and 2 from J, leaving 13 bases between them. The CDR3 has 15 amino acids. CDR3 in DNA: TGTGCCAGCAGTACTCGCAGCGGTCCCTACAATGAGCAGTTCTTC. It is translated as CASSTRSGPYNEQFF.